This passage covers 5 T cell receptor beta chains from one sample sequenced in a study of Graves' ophthalmopathy and Graves' hyperthyroidism. RNA transcripts yielded amplified TCR beta CDR3 regions. The authors performed first-round RT-PCR with HTBI primers and then a second-round multiplex PCR. TCRdb itself ran the multiplex PCR reads through MiXCR, one entry per CDR3 protein. Seen here are 500,000 to 800,000 distinct CDR3 sequences, 35% to 45% observed once, and the top ten hold 3.3%. Sequencing was performed on peripheral blood. The receptors were gathered from an adult man with Graves' ophthalmopathy.

The rearrangement links TRBV7-9 to TRBJ1-1; TRBD1 matches 9 bases. The V gene end was trimmed by 5 bases and the J gene end by 5 bases; junction bases not matched to a gene: 12. Germline-derived CDR1 and CDR2 are SEHNR and FQNEAQ (reference sequence). The CDR3 loop spans 16 amino acids. The CDR3 loop is CASSLRQGVVGTEAFF. The CDR3 DNA is TGTGCCAGCAGCCTACGACAGGGGGTGGTAGGGACTGAAGCTTTCTTT.

This clonotype was counted many times. This chain links TRBV7-8 with TRBJ1-2; the match to TRBD1 covers 9 bases. Germline V lookup: CDR1 SGHVS, CDR2 FQNEAQ. The CDR3 contains 16 residues. The V segment lost 0 bases and the J segment 3 bases; nucleotides outside the gene matches: 5. CDR3 nucleotides: TGTGCCAGCAGCTTAGCCAAGAGGACAGGGGACTATGGCTACACCTTC. This encodes CASSLAKRTGDYGYTF.

This clonotype came up many times. The V gene is TRBV7-9, the J gene TRBJ2-2; D call uncertain. The V end was cut by 1 base, the J end by 5 bases, with 8 bases between. The CDR3 has 14 residues. Germline V gives CDR1 SEHNR, CDR2 FQNEAQ (reference sequence). CDR3 sequence reads: CASSLVVATGELFF. DNA for the CDR3: TGTGCCAGCAGCTTAGTCGTCGCAACCGGGGAGCTGTTTTTT.

On this clonotype itself: Since no conserved phenylalanine or tryptophan closes the CDR3, a read error is the likely cause. It is unclear where the CDR3 begins or ends on the DNA, so no DNA is shown, and the CDR3 is as TCRdb lists it. The gene calls are TRBV10-3 and TRBJ2-5; TRBD1, the table's D call, lacks a check against the DNA. The germline V gene encodes CDR1 ENHRY and CDR2 SYGVKD. Including both end residues, the CDR3 is 9 amino acids long. CDR3 in amino acids: CAISGTMNT.

This clonotype was seen many times. This sequence joins TRBV7-9 and TRBJ1-5, with D unclear. Trimming left V 4 bases short and J 7 bases short, with 14 bases between. Per the germline V gene, CDR1 is SEHNR and CDR2 is FQNEAQ (reference sequence). The CDR3 consists of 14 residues. CDR3 sequence reads: CASSSGLGIQPQHF. Written as DNA, the CDR3 is TGTGCCAGCAGCTCGGGCCTTGGGATCCAGCCCCAGCATTTT.